The 22 T cell receptor beta chains in this list originate from one sample, sequenced in a study of cytomegalovirus exposure and HLA in healthy donors. The PCR was carried out with 60 Vbeta primers and 13 Jbeta primers. Some clones are missing from TCRdb's copy, which holds only in-frame ones; the method was immunoSEQ multiplex PCR. This table has more than 130,000 clones, about three quarters appearing once. Sequencing used PBMCs. Every receptor here comes from a man aged 35 to 55 in good health and CMV-seropositive.

This clone was found once. The chain combines TRBV28 with TRBJ1-2; 7 bases match TRBD1. The CDR3 consists of 13 residues. Unmatched junction bases numbered 3, after V lost 3 bases and J lost 5 bases. Germline V gene sequence: CDR1 MDHEN, CDR2 SYDVKM. CDR3 in amino acids: CASSLRGPYGYTF. CDR3 bases: TGTGCCAGCAGTTTGAGGGGGCCTTATGGCTACACCTTC.

The genes are TRBV4-2 and TRBJ1-2; tentatively, D is TRBD1 (5 bases). CDR3 size: 13 residues. Germline CDR1 LGHNA, CDR2 YNFKEQ. The V gene lost 4 bases and the J gene lost 6 bases, with 12 bases spanning the gap. This chain's CDR3 is CASSLGEGNGYTF. CDR3 nucleotide sequence: TGTGCCAGCAGCCTGGGGGAGGGGAATGGCTACACCTTC.

The J gene is TRBJ2-3, the V gene TRBV2; 13 bases align to TRBD2. Per germline, CDR1 SNHLY and CDR2 FYNNEI. CDR3 length equals 15 residues. V lost 7 bases, J lost 5 bases, and 6 bases stayed unmatched. CDR3 residues: CASTGTSGIRDTQYF. For the CDR3, the DNA is TGTGCCAGCACCGGGACTAGCGGGATCCGAGATACGCAGTATTTT. Variable domain in full (rest from reference TRBV2 and TRBJ2-3): EPEVTQTPSHQVTQMGQEVILRCVPISNHLYFYWYRQILGQKVEFLVSFYNNEISEKSEIFDDQFSVERPDGSNFTLKIRSTKLEDSAMYFCASTGTSGIRDTQYFGPGTRLTVL.

The V call is TRBV27, the J call TRBJ2-5; tentatively, D is TRBD2 (6 bases). The CDR3 is made up of 14 amino acids. The germline gives CDR1 MNHEY, CDR2 SMNVEV (reference sequence). V dropped 3 bases and J dropped 4 bases, with 12 bases sitting between them. The DNA for the CDR3 is TGTGCCAGCAGTTTTGGGGGGAAAGGAGAGACCCAGTACTTC. Translation gives CASSFGGKGETQYF.

The CDR3 here is CATSSGGENTDTQYF. Written as DNA, the CDR3 is TGTGCCACCTCCTCCGGCGGGGAAAACACAGATACGCAGTATTTT. This rearrangement joins TRBV7-9 to TRBJ2-3; possibly TRBD2 for D (6 bases). This CDR3 has 15 residues. Trimming cost V 10 bases and J 2 bases, with 19 bases left between them. Germline V gene lookup returns CDR1 SEHNR and CDR2 FQNEAQ (reference sequence).

This chain links TRBV9 with TRBJ2-7; tentative D call: TRBD2 (6 bases). The CDR3 covers 15 residues. Trimming left V 4 bases short and J 6 bases short, with 20 bases between. CDR1 SGDLS and CDR2 YYNGEE come from the germline V gene. The CDR3 protein is CASSLTGTGAIEQYF. In DNA form, the CDR3 reads TGTGCCAGCAGCTTGACCGGGACTGGGGCTATCGAGCAGTACTTC.

The V and J genes are TRBV4-1 and TRBJ1-3, with 7 nucleotides matching TRBD1. The ends lost 1 base at V and 0 bases at J; junction bases unmatched: 12. The CDR3 totals 19 residues. Germline loops: CDR1 MGHRA, CDR2 YSYEKL. CDR3 nucleotide sequence: TGCGCCAGCAGCCAAGCCGGACTTCGACAGGGCCCCTCTGGAAACACCATATATTTT. This encodes CASSQAGLRQGPSGNTIYF.

This clone came up once. The chain uses TRBV6-6 and TRBJ2-7; 8 bases are a match to TRBD2. The CDR3 extends over 15 amino acids. The trim removed 0 bases at V and 4 bases at J, leaving 5 bases unmatched. The germline V gene encodes CDR1 MNHNY and CDR2 SVGAGI (reference sequence). The CDR3 nucleotides read TGTGCCAGCAGTTACTCTACCGGGAGGGCTTACGAGCAGTACTTC. Protein product: CASSYSTGRAYEQYF.

The chain recombines TRBV4-2 with TRBJ2-3, with TRBD2 matching over 13 bases. This CDR3 is 18 amino acids long. CDR1 LGHNA and CDR2 YNFKEQ come from the germline V gene. V shed 4 bases, J shed 6 bases, and the junction held 13 bases outside the gene matches. The CDR3 spells CASSPRVRTSGSGDTQYF. The CDR3, as DNA: TGTGCCAGCAGCCCGAGGGTCCGGACTAGCGGGAGCGGGGATACGCAGTATTTT.

The chain carries TRBV4-1 and TRBJ1-2, with TRBD1 matching 7 bases. Germline lookup yields CDR1 MGHRA and CDR2 YSYEKL. Losses at the gene ends were 0 bases for V and 14 bases for J; bases not matched to a gene: 9. CDR3 size: 13 residues. DNA of the CDR3: TGCGCCAGCAGCCAAGATCAGGGGGGATCCCAGACCTTC. Amino acids: CASSQDQGGSQTF.

This chain joins TRBV29-1 and TRBJ1-2, with D perhaps matching TRBD1 (5 bases). V lost 6 bases and J lost 3, with 14 bases in between. This CDR3 has 13 residues. Germline values: CDR1 SQVTM, CDR2 ANQGSEA. Here the CDR3 reads CSVGGVFDYGYTF. Here the CDR3 DNA reads TGCAGCGTGGGGGGGGTGTTTGACTATGGCTACACCTTC.

The gene calls are TRBV11-2 and TRBJ2-3, with TRBD1 as a possible D gene (5 bases). The CDR3 totals 15 residues. From germline, CDR1 is SGHAT and CDR2 FQNNGV. Deletions cut 5 bases from V and 3 bases from J, with 15 bases between. The CDR3 here is CASSHDAGSTDTQYF. The CDR3 DNA sequence: TGTGCCAGCAGCCACGATGCAGGGTCGACAGATACGCAGTATTTT.

The V gene is TRBV5-8, the J gene TRBJ2-2, with D tentatively TRBD1 (6 bases). Trimming shortened V by 2 bases and J by 4 bases, and 12 bases separated the two germline ends. CDR3 length: 15 amino acids. Germline V gene sequence: CDR1 SGHTS, CDR2 YDEGEE. The CDR3 is CASSLLGQFTGELFF. In nucleotides, the CDR3 is TGTGCCAGCAGCTTATTAGGACAGTTCACCGGGGAGCTGTTTTTT. Combining the CDR3 with reference TRBV5-8 and TRBJ2-2 gives the whole variable domain EAGVTQSPTHLIKTRGQQATLRCSPISGHTSVYWYQQALGLGLQFLLWYDEGEERNRGNFPPRFSGRQFPNYSSELNVNALELEDSALYLCASSLLGQFTGELFFGEGSRLTVL.

The V gene is TRBV6-1, the J gene TRBJ1-6; TRBD1 matches 10 bases. Germline V lookup: CDR1 MNHNS, CDR2 SASEGT. Trimming took 4 bases from V and 7 from J; bases not matched to a gene: 10. The CDR3 extends over 17 amino acids. This chain's CDR3 is CASSGKDRGGKNSPLHF. The CDR3, as DNA: TGTGCCAGCAGTGGCAAGGACAGGGGGGGAAAAAATTCACCCCTCCACTTT.

The CDR3 DNA reads as TGTGCCAGCTCACCAAGCCAGGGGGTAACAGTGAACGAGCAGTACTTC. Protein: CASSPSQGVTVNEQYF. The chain uses TRBV18 and TRBJ2-7, with 7 bases matching TRBD1. CDR1 and CDR2 (germline): KGHSH, LQKENI. The CDR3 sequence is 16 residues long. V dropped 2 bases and J dropped 5; count of bases not matched to a gene: 12.

The chain is built from TRBV27 and TRBJ2-1, with 7 bases matching TRBD1. The CDR3 loop spans 14 amino acids. CDR1 is MNHEY and CDR2 is SMNVEV in the germline V gene (reference sequence). Losses at the gene ends were 7 bases for V and 6 bases for J; bases not matched to a gene: 9. CDR3 coding DNA: TGTGCCAGCAACGGGCAGGGGGTTACCAATGAGCAGTTCTTC. Translated, it gives CASNGQGVTNEQFF.

This chain joins TRBV29-1 and TRBJ2-3; the match to TRBD1 covers 9 bases. Germline CDR1 and CDR2: SQVTM and ANQGSEA. The V and J ends lost 4 bases and 8 bases, in that order; junction bases with no gene match: 13. The CDR3 is made up of 15 amino acids. The CDR3 loop reads CSVGGTGRARGTQYF. As DNA, the CDR3 is TGCAGCGTTGGGGGGACAGGGCGCGCAAGGGGTACGCAGTATTTT.

This clone was picked up one time. The chain is built from TRBV7-6 and TRBJ1-1, with D unresolved. The CDR3 contains 13 residues. CDR1 and CDR2 (germline): SGHVS, FNYEAQ. The germline V and J ends were trimmed by 6 bases and 1 base, with 9 bases remaining between them. The CDR3 sequence is CASSSQRNTEAFF. For the CDR3, the DNA is TGTGCCAGCAGTTCACAACGGAACACTGAAGCTTTCTTT. The full variable domain, in which reference TRBV7-6 and TRBJ1-1 provide the parts outside the CDR3, is GAGVSQSPRYKVTKRGQDVALRCDPISGHVSLYWYRQALGQGPEFLTYFNYEAQQDKSGLPNDRFSAERPEGSISTLTIQRTEQRDSAMYRCASSSQRNTEAFFGQGTRLTVV.

The rearrangement uses TRBV9 and TRBJ2-2, with a weak D call TRBD2 (5 bases). CDR3 size: 16 residues. V lost 5 bases to trimming and J lost 2 bases, with 16 bases between them. Germline-derived CDR1 and CDR2 are SGDLS and YYNGEE. In nucleotides, the CDR3 is TGTGCCAGCAGGAAACTGGAGGCAACCAACACCGGGGAGCTGTTTTTT. Encoded protein: CASRKLEATNTGELFF.

This rearrangement joins TRBV4-1 to TRBJ2-1; a weak D match, TRBD2 (5 bases). The V and J ends lost 4 bases and 4 bases respectively, with 14 bases between them. CDR3 length: 15 residues. Germline-derived CDR1 and CDR2 are MGHRA and YSYEKL. In DNA, the CDR3 is TGCGCCAGCAGCCTCCTTTACGGGGAATACAATGAGCAGTTCTTC. It yields the protein CASSLLYGEYNEQFF.

The CDR3 region has the DNA TGTGCCAGCAAGGCTAGCAATACGCAGTATTTT. Its protein is CASKASNTQYF. The rearrangement links TRBV2 to TRBJ2-3; TRBD2 is a possible D gene (5 bases). CDR3 length: 11 residues. The germline V gene encodes CDR1 SNHLY and CDR2 FYNNEI. V lost 7 bases, J lost 7 bases, and 9 bases lay in between.

The gene calls are TRBV18 and TRBJ2-3; TRBD1 matches at 8 bases. The CDR3 covers 15 residues. CDR1 and CDR2 from the germline V gene are KGHSH and LQKENI. Unmatched junction bases numbered 6, after V lost 3 bases and J lost 4 bases. CDR3 DNA sequence: TGTGCCAGCTCACCTCGGACAGGGTCCGCAGATACGCAGTATTTT. As protein: CASSPRTGSADTQYF.